Given below is one T cell receptor beta chain in context. Germline CDR1 is MGHRA and CDR2 is YSYEKL. Trimming took 0 bases from V and 0 from J, leaving 10 bases between them. There are 16 residues in the CDR3. The sample is drawn from a study of radiotherapy plus CTLA-4 blockade in lung cancer. Sequencing was performed with immunoSEQ multiplex PCR; in TCRdb, only in-frame clones are kept and a portion is missing. This table holds tens of thousands of clones, roughly 78% found once. The receptor comes from a human donor with non-small cell lung cancer who had a complete response to radiotherapy plus ipilimumab. The chain links TRBV4-1 to TRBJ2-3; maybe TRBD2 (5 bases). The sequencing here drew on peripheral blood, taken from a patient treated with radiotherapy plus ipilimumab. CDR3 bases: TGCGCCAGCAGCCAAGATTCAGCGGAGAGCACAGATACGCAGTATTTT. Amino acids: CASSQDSAESTDTQYF.